The TCR beta chain described here comes from a study of healthy donors' naive CD4 and CD8 T cells. On this clonotype itself: No antigen is known for it.

A linear amplification protocol produced the TCR libraries from approximately 460 ng of total RNA. MiXCR, applied by TCRdb to the reads, yields one record per CDR3 protein. Of some 190,000 distinct CDR3 sequences listed, around 74% are singletons. Study-level points and caveats: Possible naive T cell homeostatic proliferation bias remained unaddressed. Negatively charged CDR3s marked CD8+ lineage; positively charged CDR3s marked CD4+ lineage.

Material: naive CD4+ and CD8+ T cells sorted from blood, pooled from several donors. This TCR came from a pool of human donors in good health; the sample pools cells from several healthy donors.

This CDR3 reads CASSYSQGGTEAFF. As DNA, the CDR3 is TGTGCCAGCAGTTACTCTCAGGGAGGCACTGAAGCTTTCTTT. The chain employs TRBV6-5 and TRBJ1-1, with D possibly TRBD1 on 5 matching bases. Germline V gene lookup returns CDR1 MNHEY and CDR2 SVGAGI. V dropped 0 bases and J dropped 4 bases, with 9 bases sitting between them. This CDR3 is built from 14 residues.